Listed below are T cell receptor beta chains from one sample, sequenced in a study of blood T cell repertoires in COVID-19. This table comes from immunoSEQ multiplex PCR, and its TCRdb copy is limited to in-frame clones, with some not included. The sample has about 190,000 clones, about 88% seen once. The sequenced material came from peripheral blood. Receptors were obtained from a man aged 30 to 39 with acute or convalescent COVID-19. CDR3s include the opening cysteine and the closing phenylalanine or tryptophan. Fields, in order: V gene, clone size, D gene, J gene, CDR3 DNA, CDR3 protein. A D gene is named only where the DNA matches it firmly. Rows give clone size only sometimes, using once, few, many, or a class for an expanded clone.

v_gene: TRBV5-1; abundance: .; d_gene: .; j_gene: TRBJ1-2; CDR3nt: TGCGCCAGCAGCTTGGATCCAGGTCCCTATGGCTACACCTTC; CDR3aa: CASSLDPGPYGYTF
v_gene: TRBV6-5; abundance: .; d_gene: TRBD2; j_gene: TRBJ2-5; CDR3nt: TGTGCCAGCAGCCTAGCGGGAAGGGGGGAGACCCAGTACTTC; CDR3aa: CASSLAGRGETQYF
v_gene: TRBV18; abundance: .; d_gene: .; j_gene: TRBJ1-1; CDR3nt: TGTGCCAGCTCACCACAGGGGTCGTCGAACACTGAAGCTTTCTTT; CDR3aa: CASSPQGSSNTEAFF
v_gene: TRBV30; abundance: .; d_gene: TRBD2; j_gene: TRBJ2-5; CDR3nt: TGTGCCTGGAAGCCAGCGGGGCTGGAGACCCAGTACTTC; CDR3aa: CAWKPAGLETQYF
v_gene: TRBV20-1; abundance: .; d_gene: .; j_gene: TRBJ1-1; CDR3nt: TGCAAGCAGGGGACTGAAGCTTTCTTT; CDR3aa: CKQGTEAFF
v_gene: TRBV12-3/TRBV12-4; abundance: once; d_gene: TRBD1; j_gene: TRBJ2-7; CDR3nt: TGTGCCAGCAGTGGGACAGGGCGGAACGAGCAGTACTTC; CDR3aa: CASSGTGRNEQYF
v_gene: TRBV10-1; abundance: .; d_gene: TRBD2; j_gene: TRBJ2-1; CDR3nt: TGCGCCAGCAGTGAGTCGATACGGACTAGCGGGGACATCAATGAGCAGTTCTTC; CDR3aa: CASSESIRTSGDINEQFF
v_gene: TRBV28; abundance: .; d_gene: TRBD2; j_gene: TRBJ2-3; CDR3nt: TGTGCCAGCAGTCCACCCAGGGGTAGCGGGAGGGCCGGAGATACGCAGTATTTT; CDR3aa: CASSPPRGSGRAGDTQYF
v_gene: TRBV5-1; abundance: .; d_gene: .; j_gene: TRBJ2-1; CDR3nt: TGCGCCAGCAGCCCCCGTGGTGCGTCCTCCTACAATGAGCAGTTCTTC; CDR3aa: CASSPRGASSYNEQFF
v_gene: TRBV2; abundance: .; d_gene: TRBD1; j_gene: TRBJ1-4; CDR3nt: TGTGCCAGCAGGTTGGGACAGGGGGCACTTAATGAAAAACTGTTTTTT; CDR3aa: CASRLGQGALNEKLFF
v_gene: TRBV27; abundance: .; d_gene: .; j_gene: TRBJ1-6; CDR3nt: TGTGCCAGCAGTATCACCTATAATTCACCCCTCCATTTT; CDR3aa: CASSITYNSPLHF
v_gene: TRBV3-1/TRBV3-2; abundance: .; d_gene: .; j_gene: TRBJ2-5; CDR3nt: TGTGCCAGCAGCCAAGCCCCGAGGGTAGAGACCCAGTACTTC; CDR3aa: CASSQAPRVETQYF
v_gene: TRBV5-8; abundance: .; d_gene: TRBD2; j_gene: TRBJ2-7; CDR3nt: TGTGCCAGCAGCTTTCGGGGTAGCGGGAGAGTAGCGTACGAGCAGTACTTC; CDR3aa: CASSFRGSGRVAYEQYF
v_gene: TRBV2; abundance: .; d_gene: TRBD2; j_gene: TRBJ2-2; CDR3nt: TGTGCCAGCATGATCTCGGGGGGGTCCCCCGGGGAGCTGTTTTTT; CDR3aa: CASMISGGSPGELFF
v_gene: TRBV7-2; abundance: .; d_gene: .; j_gene: TRBJ2-1; CDR3nt: TGTGCCAGCAGCGACCTTAGGGGTGTAAATGAGCAGTTCTTC; CDR3aa: CASSDLRGVNEQFF
v_gene: TRBV7-2; abundance: .; d_gene: .; j_gene: TRBJ2-4; CDR3nt: TGTGCCAGCAGCGCACAGGGTCTAGCCAAAAACATTCAGTACTTC; CDR3aa: CASSAQGLAKNIQYF
v_gene: TRBV7-9; abundance: once; d_gene: .; j_gene: TRBJ1-5; CDR3nt: TGTGCCAGCAGCTGGGGGGGCTCCGGGCAGCCCCAGCATTTT; CDR3aa: CASSWGGSGQPQHF
v_gene: TRBV24-1; abundance: .; d_gene: .; j_gene: TRBJ2-3; CDR3nt: TGTGCCACCAGTGATCCCCCGGGCCCTAGCGAACACACAGATACGCAGTATTTT; CDR3aa: CATSDPPGPSEHTDTQYF
v_gene: TRBV21-1; abundance: .; d_gene: .; j_gene: TRBJ2-2; CDR3nt: TGTGCCAGCAGCAAAGGTACGGGGGGGTGCACCGGGGAGCTGTTTTTT; CDR3aa: CASSKGTGGCTGELFF
v_gene: TRBV7-2; abundance: .; d_gene: .; j_gene: TRBJ1-5; CDR3nt: TGTGCCAGCAGCTTAGTCCAGGCCTCCAATCAGCCCCAGCATTTT; CDR3aa: CASSLVQASNQPQHF